One and the same sample provided the 27 T cell receptor beta chains below, sequenced in a study of T cell responses to AZD1222 COVID-19 vaccine. Data came from immunoSEQ multiplex PCR; TCRdb stores just in-frame clones and leaves some out. The sample contains approximately 60,000 clones, roughly 70% of which appear only once. This specimen was peripheral blood, taken on day 0 of AZD1222 vaccination. These receptors all come from an adult in good health.

This chain connects TRBV10-2 to TRBJ2-6; 10 bases are shared with TRBD1. V lost 0 bases and J lost 1; bases outside the gene matches: 9. The CDR3 extends over 20 amino acids. Germline CDR1 and CDR2: WSHSY and SAAADI. The CDR3 coding sequence is TGCGCCAGCAGTGAGTCGACAGGGGGCGCCCTTATTTCTGGGGCCAACGTCCTGACTTTC. Encoded protein: CASSESTGGALISGANVLTF.

The CDR3 spells CASSLAGTQETQYF. In DNA, the CDR3 is TGTGCCAGCAGCCTCGCGGGAACTCAAGAGACCCAGTACTTC. V usage is TRBV7-2 and J usage is TRBJ2-5, with D perhaps TRBD2 (6 bases). Per germline, CDR1 SGHTA and CDR2 FQGNSA. The CDR3 covers 14 residues. Trimming cost V 5 bases and J 2 bases, with 12 bases left between them.

V usage is TRBV28 and J usage is TRBJ1-1; D may be TRBD1 (5 bases). The germline V gene encodes CDR1 MDHEN and CDR2 SYDVKM. Trimming cost V 7 bases and J 1 base, with 13 bases left between them. The CDR3 contains 14 residues. The CDR3 DNA sequence: TGTGCCAGCATTACCTGGGGGGAGAACACTGAAGCTTTCTTT. Its translation: CASITWGENTEAFF.

This rearrangement joins TRBV19 to TRBJ1-1, with D perhaps TRBD1 (6 bases). Trimming cost V 7 bases and J 0 bases, with 12 bases left between them. CDR1 is LNHDA, CDR2 SQIVND, per germline (reference sequence). The CDR3 runs to 14 residues. CDR3 nucleotide sequence: TGTGCCAGTATTAGAGCAGGGGTGAACACTGAAGCTTTCTTT. Translation gives CASIRAGVNTEAFF. Variable domain in full (rest from reference TRBV19 and TRBJ1-1): DGGITQSPKYLFRKEGQNVTLSCEQNLNHDAMYWYRQDPGQGLRLIYYSQIVNDFQKGDIAEGYSVSREKKESFPLTVTSAQKNPTAFYLCASIRAGVNTEAFFGQGTRLTVV.

This clone is a singleton in its sample. CDR3 nucleotides: TGTGCCAGCAGTGTCGGAGACACGCAGGGCTACTACGAGCAGTACTTC. This encodes CASSVGDTQGYYEQYF. This chain connects TRBV6-2 or TRBV6-3 to TRBJ2-7, with D tentatively TRBD1 (5 bases). V gave up 5 bases and J gave up 3 bases, with 20 bases separating them. This CDR3 has 16 residues. Germline CDR1 is MNHEY and CDR2 is SVGEGT.

V usage is TRBV4-1 and J usage is TRBJ1-5, with a tentative D call TRBD1 (5 bases). The CDR3 covers 14 residues. The germline V gene encodes CDR1 MGHRA and CDR2 YSYEKL. Trimming pared 1 base from V and 5 bases from J, leaving 9 bases between. The CDR3 is CASSQAGADQPQHF. The CDR3 DNA reads as TGCGCCAGCAGCCAAGCTGGGGCAGATCAGCCCCAGCATTTT.

V is TRBV18 and J is TRBJ2-7, with D possibly TRBD1 on 6 matching bases. The CDR3 totals 13 residues. V lost 8 bases, J lost 7 bases, and 18 bases lay in between. Germline V gene sequence: CDR1 KGHSH, CDR2 LQKENI. The CDR3 loop is CASAPDSQREQYF. The CDR3 DNA is TGTGCCAGCGCGCCGGACAGCCAACGGGAGCAGTACTTC.

This chain uses TRBV6-5 with TRBJ2-1; 12 bases agree with TRBD2. The length of the CDR3 is 14 residues. After removal of 4 bases from V and 9 bases from J, the junction contained 4 bases not matched to a gene. Germline V CDR1 and CDR2: MNHEY, SVGAGI. Here the CDR3 reads CASSSSGGASEQFF. The CDR3, as DNA: TGTGCCAGCAGTTCTAGCGGGGGGGCCTCTGAGCAGTTCTTC.

DNA of the CDR3: TGTGCCAGCAGCTTGAGGGGGGTCAATGAGCAGTTCTTC. Translation gives CASSLRGVNEQFF. This chain connects TRBV7-2 to TRBJ2-1, with D perhaps assigned TRBD1 or TRBD2 (6 bases each). Germline assignment: CDR1 SGHTA and CDR2 FQGNSA. The CDR3 has 13 residues. V shed 3 bases and J shed 6 bases, with 9 bases lying between them.

V is TRBV13 and J is TRBJ2-1; 7 bases are a match to TRBD1. The V gene end was trimmed by 6 bases and the J gene end by 4 bases; junction bases not matched to a gene: 3. Germline CDR1 reads PRHDT; CDR2 reads FYEKMQ (reference sequence). The CDR3 has 13 amino acids. The CDR3 DNA reads as TGTGCCAGCAGTTTACAGGGGTACAATGAGCAGTTCTTC. This gives the protein CASSLQGYNEQFF.

CDR3 nucleotide sequence: TGTGCCAGCAGCACCGACAGGGGCAATGAGCAGTTCTTC. This codes for CASSTDRGNEQFF. V and J are TRBV7-2 and TRBJ2-1; 8 bases fit TRBD1. Trimming at V came to 5 bases and at J to 6 bases, leaving 3 bases not matched to a gene. This CDR3 has 13 amino acids. Germline lookup yields CDR1 SGHTA and CDR2 FQGNSA.

The chain has TRBV10-3 and TRBJ2-2; D ambiguous. The CDR3 runs 14 residues. The germline V and J ends were trimmed by 7 bases and 3 bases, with 12 bases remaining between them. Germline V gene sequence: CDR1 ENHRY, CDR2 SYGVKD. CDR3 DNA sequence: TGTGCCATCATTAGAGACCGGGACACCGGGGAGCTGTTTTTT. Amino acids: CAIIRDRDTGELFF.

For this clone: Mismatch with germline at one junction end may stem from a read error. The chain carries TRBV3-1 (or the pseudogene TRBV3-2) and TRBJ1-1, with D possibly being TRBD1 (6 bases). The CDR3 totals 12 residues. The germline V gene encodes CDR1 LGHDT and CDR2 YNNKEL (reference sequence). For the CDR3, the DNA is TGTGCCAGCTGCCAAGGGGGGCGGGAAGCTTTCTTT. As protein: CASCQGGREAFF.

This clone came up once. The V and J genes are TRBV11-2 and TRBJ2-7; no clear D. CDR1 and CDR2 (germline): SGHAT, FQNNGV. Trimming took off 3 bases at V and 5 bases at J, with 14 bases between the two ends. The CDR3 loop spans 14 amino acids. CDR3 sequence reads: CASSFPHTGDEQYF. DNA for the CDR3: TGTGCCAGCAGCTTTCCCCATACGGGCGACGAGCAGTACTTC.

The chain is built from TRBV25-1 and TRBJ1-1, with D perhaps matching TRBD1 (6 bases). This CDR3 has 15 amino acids. In germline, CDR1 is MGHDK, CDR2 SYGVNS. Trimming removed 8 bases at V and 5 bases at J, with 21 bases between. The chain's CDR3 is CASVSHWGAPTEAFF. For the CDR3, the DNA is TGTGCCAGCGTAAGTCATTGGGGGGCGCCAACTGAAGCTTTCTTT.

The V and J genes are TRBV27 and TRBJ2-5; 9 bases are shared with TRBD1. CDR1 and CDR2 (germline): MNHEY, SMNVEV (reference sequence). The V segment lost 4 bases and the J segment 2 bases; nucleotides outside the gene matches: 2. The length of the CDR3 is 14 residues. The CDR3 DNA reads TGTGCCAGCAGTTCGGACAGGGGTCAAGAGACCCAGTACTTC. Translated: CASSSDRGQETQYF.

This clone turned up a few times. The genes are TRBV7-2 and TRBJ2-2, with D possibly being TRBD1 (7 bases). The CDR3 totals 15 residues. Between the trimmed V and J ends, which lost 5 bases and 2 bases, there was a span of 12 bases. Germline V gene lookup returns CDR1 SGHTA and CDR2 FQGNSA. DNA for the CDR3: TGTGCCAGCAGCCGCGGGGACAGCAACACCGGGGAGCTGTTTTTT. Residues: CASSRGDSNTGELFF.

The V and J genes are TRBV7-3 and TRBJ2-2; D is uncertain. This CDR3 is 14 amino acids long. Trimming took off 5 bases at V and 0 bases at J, with 7 bases between the two ends. Looked up from germline, CDR1 is SGHTA and CDR2 is FQGTGA. DNA for the CDR3: TGTGCCAGCAGCACGACGTCGAACACCGGGGAGCTGTTTTTT. Translating gives CASSTTSNTGELFF.

The V call is TRBV3-1 (or the pseudogene TRBV3-2), the J call TRBJ1-1, with a tentative D call TRBD1 (6 bases). CDR3 length equals 14 residues. V lost 7 bases, J lost 3 bases, and 15 bases lay in between. In germline, CDR1 is LGHDT, CDR2 YNNKEL (reference sequence). The CDR3 DNA sequence: TGTGCCAGCACCCTAGGAGGGGGGGACACTGAAGCTTTCTTT. Protein sequence: CASTLGGGDTEAFF.

This clone is a singleton in its sample. The genes are TRBV7-2 and TRBJ2-7; D is tentatively TRBD1 or TRBD2 (5 bases each). Germline values: CDR1 SGHTA, CDR2 FQGNSA. Trimming shortened V by 2 bases and J by 6 bases, and 14 bases separated the two germline ends. The CDR3 extends over 14 amino acids. In DNA, the CDR3 is TGTGCCAGCAGCTTATTTCTACTAGGGGCCGAGCAGTACTTC. It yields the protein CASSLFLLGAEQYF. The full variable domain, with the rest looked up from reference TRBV7-2 and TRBJ2-7, is GAGVSQSPSNKVTEKGKDVELRCDPISGHTALYWYRQSLGQGLEFLIYFQGNSAPDKSGLPSDRFSAERTGGSVSTLTIQRTQQEDSAVYLCASSLFLLGAEQYFGPGTRLTVT.

The gene calls are TRBV9 and TRBJ1-3, with TRBD1 as a possible D gene (5 bases). This CDR3 comprises 16 residues. Trimming left V 3 bases short and J 0 bases short, with 13 bases between. The germline V gene encodes CDR1 SGDLS and CDR2 YYNGEE. The CDR3: CASSELRGVSGNTIYF. CDR3 sequence (DNA): TGTGCCAGCAGCGAGTTGCGGGGGGTCTCTGGAAACACCATATATTTT. Filled out from reference TRBV9 and TRBJ1-3, the complete variable domain reads DSGVTQTPKHLITATGQRVTLRCSPRSGDLSVYWYQQSLDQGLQFLIQYYNGEERAKGNILERFSAQQFPDLHSELNLSSLELGDSALYFCASSELRGVSGNTIYFGEGSWLTVV.

The chain is built from TRBV30 and TRBJ1-6; no definite D call. In germline, CDR1 is GTSNPN, CDR2 SVGIG (reference sequence). The CDR3 sequence is 15 residues long. Deletions cut 0 bases from V and 0 bases from J, with 6 bases between. The CDR3 DNA is TGTGCCTGGAGTGTACCAAGCTCCTATAATTCACCCCTCCACTTT. Encoded protein: CAWSVPSSYNSPLHF.

The chain employs TRBV4-2 and TRBJ2-7; D possibly corresponds to TRBD2 (5 bases). CDR3 length equals 16 residues. Trimming took off 0 bases at V and 0 bases at J, with 12 bases between the two ends. CDR1 and CDR2 from the germline V gene are LGHNA and YNFKEQ. CDR3 bases: TGTGCCAGCAGCCAAGAATCAGGAGAGGGCTCCTACGAGCAGTACTTC. Protein product: CASSQESGEGSYEQYF.

The CDR3 sequence is CASSPSGGEDTQYF. In DNA, the CDR3 is TGTGCCAGCTCACCCTCCGGAGGGGAAGATACGCAGTATTTT. The chain has TRBV18 and TRBJ2-3; D is perhaps TRBD2 (6 bases). V was trimmed by 3 bases and J by 5 bases, leaving 12 bases between them. The CDR3 totals 14 residues. The germline V gene encodes CDR1 KGHSH and CDR2 LQKENI.

The rearrangement links TRBV9 to TRBJ1-2; no definite D call. The CDR3 totals 13 residues. From germline, CDR1 is SGDLS and CDR2 YYNGEE. V dropped 3 bases and J dropped 3 bases, with 9 bases sitting between them. The CDR3, as DNA: TGTGCCAGCAGCGGGAACACCCACTATGGCTACACCTTC. This codes for CASSGNTHYGYTF.

For the CDR3, the DNA is TGTGCCACCAGCAGAGTGGCGGGTATAGATGAAAAACTGTTTTTT. Translation: CATSRVAGIDEKLFF. This chain links TRBV15 with TRBJ1-4; the D is unclear. CDR3 length equals 15 residues. CDR1 is LNHNV and CDR2 is YYDKDF in the germline V gene (reference sequence). V was trimmed by 1 base and J by 6 bases, leaving 12 bases between them.

V gene TRBV7-2 combines with J gene TRBJ1-2, with D maybe TRBD1 (6 bases). Trimming took off 5 bases at V and 0 bases at J, with 10 bases between the two ends. Germline V CDR1 and CDR2: SGHTA, FQGNSA. This CDR3 region has 14 residues. For the CDR3, the DNA is TGTGCCAGCAGCCCGGACAGAACTAACTATGGCTACACCTTC. This encodes CASSPDRTNYGYTF.